The clone carrying this T cell receptor beta chain was counted only a few times. As yet, its antigen is unknown. MiXCR, applied by TCRdb to the reads, yields one record per CDR3 protein. The data show roughly 180,000 distinct CDR3 sequences, 20% to 25% seen once. Germline loops: CDR1 DFQATT, CDR2 SNEGSKA (reference sequence). The germline V and J ends were trimmed by 0 bases and 0 bases, with 12 bases remaining between them. The length of the CDR3 is 15 residues. This record comes from a study of T cell repertoires in cytomegalovirus infection. At the level of the study: Researchers turned to recently identified HLA-C-restricted CMV epitopes as well as well-studied HLA-B-restricted ones. Shared public TCR beta signatures pointed to both CMV infection and a matching HLA type. Overall study results and limits: HLA-C-restricted CMV-specific TCR beta clonotypes were dominant in the ex vivo response. Carriage of CMV together with the relevant HLA was identifiable through cumulative public TCR beta family frequency.

The genes are TRBV20-1 and TRBJ2-7; D not certain. Sequences were derived from CD8+ T cells from cultured PBMCs, sampled from culture after CMV antigen stimulation. This sequence was found in a human donor in good health (CMV status not recorded). Some clones in this sample may be carry-over from other donors' samples. The CDR3 spells CSAREKQSLSYEQYF. CDR3 coding DNA: TGCAGTGCTAGAGAAAAACAATCTCTCTCCTACGAGCAGTACTTC.